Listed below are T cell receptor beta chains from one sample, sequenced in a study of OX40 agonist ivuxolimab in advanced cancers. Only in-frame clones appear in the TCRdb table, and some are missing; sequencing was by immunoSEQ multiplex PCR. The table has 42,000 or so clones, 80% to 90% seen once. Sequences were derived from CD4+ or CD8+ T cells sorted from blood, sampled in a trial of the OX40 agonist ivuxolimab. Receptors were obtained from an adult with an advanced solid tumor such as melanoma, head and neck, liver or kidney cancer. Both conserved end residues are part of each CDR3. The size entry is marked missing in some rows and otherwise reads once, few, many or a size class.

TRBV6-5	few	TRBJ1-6	CASSYSGVNNSPLHF
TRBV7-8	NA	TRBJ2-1	CASSTEGGGYNEQFF
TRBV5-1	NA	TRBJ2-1	CASSMKTGTAYNEQFF
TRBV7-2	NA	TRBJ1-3	CASSPNSPSSGNTIYF
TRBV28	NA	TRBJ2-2	CASSYTGPYTGELFF
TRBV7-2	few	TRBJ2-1	CASSRTSGGDYGNEQFF
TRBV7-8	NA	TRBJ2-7	CASSPWTESYEQYF
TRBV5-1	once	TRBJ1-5	CASSLEGRGDQPQHF
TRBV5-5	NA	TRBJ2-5	CASRAGTGQETQYF
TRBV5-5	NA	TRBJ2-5	CASTSSSTSGQETQYF
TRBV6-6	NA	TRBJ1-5	CASGMVEPQHF
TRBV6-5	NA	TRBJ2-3	CASRPSGVGTDTQYF
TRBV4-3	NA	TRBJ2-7	CASSPSRGYEQYF
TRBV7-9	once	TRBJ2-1	CASSPSSGVPEQFF
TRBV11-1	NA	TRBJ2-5	CASSGRTDQETQYF
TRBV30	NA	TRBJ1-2	CARDWRGYGYTF
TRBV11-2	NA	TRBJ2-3	CASSFIQGSTDTQYF
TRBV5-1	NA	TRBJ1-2	CASTLYRDGKGYTF
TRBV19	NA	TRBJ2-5	CASSGTLQETQYF
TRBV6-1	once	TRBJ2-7	CASSGRTSGTYEQYF
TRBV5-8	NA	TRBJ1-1	CASSVQGPTEAFF
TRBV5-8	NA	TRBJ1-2	CASSTAGTGVRRNGYTF
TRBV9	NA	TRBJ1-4	CASSVGIQGAEKLFF
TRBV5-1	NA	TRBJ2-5	CASWTGGDQETQYF
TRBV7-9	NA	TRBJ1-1	CASSRSPRTGRDEAFF
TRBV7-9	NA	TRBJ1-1	CASSLGGMNTEAFF
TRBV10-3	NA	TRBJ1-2	CAISEYRDSYTF
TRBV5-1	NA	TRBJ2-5	CASSFFQGTETQYF
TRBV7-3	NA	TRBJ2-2	CASSLHSSNTGELFF
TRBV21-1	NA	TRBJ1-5	CASSTRRTGREYSNQPQHF
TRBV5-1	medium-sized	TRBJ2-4	CASSLGSNHSPLGIQYF
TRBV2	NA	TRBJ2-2	CASSALQGFAGELFF
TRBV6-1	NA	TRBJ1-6	CASRLVTGRNSPLHF
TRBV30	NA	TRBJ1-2	CAWSVRENYGYTF
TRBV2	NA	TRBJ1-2	CASSTPEDRYYGYTF
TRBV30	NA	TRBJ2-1	CAWSAGGPYNEQFF
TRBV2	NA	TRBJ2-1	CASSLGGNEQFF
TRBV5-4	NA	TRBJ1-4	CASSLGGGLATNEKLFF
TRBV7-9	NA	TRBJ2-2	CAMDKTNTGELFF
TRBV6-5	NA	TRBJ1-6	CASKDDRGWSPLHF
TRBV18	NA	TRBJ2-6	CASSPQRASGANVLTF
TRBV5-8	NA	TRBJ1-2	CASSLYPGQDIYGYTF
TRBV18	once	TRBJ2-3	CASSPETRTDTQYF
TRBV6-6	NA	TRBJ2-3	CASSLNADTQYF
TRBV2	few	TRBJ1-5	CASTRGGSNQPQHF
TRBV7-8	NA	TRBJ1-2	CASSLAGQGVGGYTF
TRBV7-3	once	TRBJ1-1	CASSFTGNTEAFF
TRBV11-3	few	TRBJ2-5	CASSLGRTFQETQYF
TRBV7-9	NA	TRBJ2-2	CASSLVGATGELFF
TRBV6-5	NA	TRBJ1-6	CASSYQTGGMESPLHF
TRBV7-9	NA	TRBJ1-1	CASSLDTEAFF
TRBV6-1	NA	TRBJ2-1	CAMGPAGFGEQFF
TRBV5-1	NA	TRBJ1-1	CASSEAGGAVTEAFF
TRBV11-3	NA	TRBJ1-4	CASSRTADNEKLFF
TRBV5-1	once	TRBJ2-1	CASSLQGETYNEQFF